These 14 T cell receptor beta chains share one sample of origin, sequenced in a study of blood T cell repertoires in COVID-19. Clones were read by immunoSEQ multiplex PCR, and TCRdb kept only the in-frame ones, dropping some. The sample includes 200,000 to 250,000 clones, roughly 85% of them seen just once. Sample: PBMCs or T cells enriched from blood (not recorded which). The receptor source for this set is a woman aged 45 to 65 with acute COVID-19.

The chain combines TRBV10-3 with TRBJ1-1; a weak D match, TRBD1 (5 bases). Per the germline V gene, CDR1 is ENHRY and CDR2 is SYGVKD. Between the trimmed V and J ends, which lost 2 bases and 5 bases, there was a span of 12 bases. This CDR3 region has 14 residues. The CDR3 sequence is CAISESRRGTEAFF. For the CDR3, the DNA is TGTGCCATCAGTGAGAGTAGGCGGGGGACTGAAGCTTTCTTT.

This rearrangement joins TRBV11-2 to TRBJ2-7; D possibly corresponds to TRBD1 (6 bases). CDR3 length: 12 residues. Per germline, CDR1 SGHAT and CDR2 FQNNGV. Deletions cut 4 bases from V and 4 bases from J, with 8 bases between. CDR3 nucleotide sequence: TGTGCCAGCAGCTCGGGACATTACGAGCAGTACTTC. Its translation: CASSSGHYEQYF.

CDR3 sequence (DNA): TGTGCCAGCAGCCCCATCGGAGAGATATCAGTTATGAACACTGAAGCTTTCTTT. Its translation is CASSPIGEISVMNTEAFF. The V call is TRBV14, the J call TRBJ1-1; D is ambiguous. V was clipped by 4 bases and J by 0 bases, with 21 bases between them. The germline V gene has CDR1 SGHDN and CDR2 FVKESK. The CDR3 loop spans 18 amino acids.

The CDR3 spells CASSSDTHGYLYGYTF. The CDR3 DNA reads as TGTGCCAGTAGTTCGGACACCCACGGATATCTCTATGGCTACACCTTC. This sequence joins TRBV19 and TRBJ1-2; possible D gene TRBD1, 5 bases. With 5 bases removed from V and 4 bases from J, the gap between germline ends came to 20 bases. The germline gives CDR1 LNHDA, CDR2 SQIVND (reference sequence). The CDR3 extends over 16 amino acids. The variable domain in full, with the rest retrieved from reference TRBV19 and TRBJ1-2, is DGGITQSPKYLFRKEGQNVTLSCEQNLNHDAMYWYRQDPGQGLRLIYYSQIVNDFQKGDIAEGYSVSREKKESFPLTVTSAQKNPTAFYLCASSSDTHGYLYGYTFGSGTRLTVV.

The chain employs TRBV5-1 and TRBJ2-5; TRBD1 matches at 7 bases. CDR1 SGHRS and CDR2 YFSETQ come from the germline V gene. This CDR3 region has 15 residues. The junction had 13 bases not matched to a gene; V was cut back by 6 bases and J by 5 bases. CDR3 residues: CASNDGPGQSETQYF. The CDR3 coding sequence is TGCGCCAGCAATGACGGACCGGGACAGAGTGAGACCCAGTACTTC.

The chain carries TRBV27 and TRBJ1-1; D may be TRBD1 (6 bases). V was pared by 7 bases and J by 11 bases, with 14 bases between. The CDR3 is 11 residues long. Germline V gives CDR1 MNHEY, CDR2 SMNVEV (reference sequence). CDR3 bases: TGTGCCAGCAAGGGAACAGGGAAGGCTTTCTTT. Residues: CASKGTGKAFF.

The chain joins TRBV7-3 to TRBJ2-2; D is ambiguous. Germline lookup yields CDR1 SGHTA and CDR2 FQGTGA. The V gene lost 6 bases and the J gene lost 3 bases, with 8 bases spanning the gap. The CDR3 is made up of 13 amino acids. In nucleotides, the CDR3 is TGTGCCAGCAGTCCAGATGACACCGGGGAGCTGTTTTTT. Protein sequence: CASSPDDTGELFF.

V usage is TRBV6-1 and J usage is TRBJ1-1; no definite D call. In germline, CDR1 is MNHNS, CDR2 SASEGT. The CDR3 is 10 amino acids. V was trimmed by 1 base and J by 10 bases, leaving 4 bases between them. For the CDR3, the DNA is TGTGCCAGCAGTGAAGACACAGCTTTCTTT. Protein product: CASSEDTAFF.

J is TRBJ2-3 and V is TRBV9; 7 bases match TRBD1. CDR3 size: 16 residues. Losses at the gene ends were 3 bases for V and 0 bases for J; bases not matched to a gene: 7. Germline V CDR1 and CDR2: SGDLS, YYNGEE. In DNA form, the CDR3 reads TGTGCCAGCAGCGAGAGACAGGGACCTAGCACAGATACGCAGTATTTT. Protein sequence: CASSERQGPSTDTQYF.

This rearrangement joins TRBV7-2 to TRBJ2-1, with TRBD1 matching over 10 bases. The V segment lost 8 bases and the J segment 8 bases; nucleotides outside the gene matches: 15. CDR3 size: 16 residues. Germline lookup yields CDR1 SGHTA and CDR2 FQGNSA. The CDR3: CASPSVSGTGVDEQFF. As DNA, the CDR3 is TGTGCCAGCCCCAGTGTGTCCGGGACAGGGGTGGATGAGCAGTTCTTC.

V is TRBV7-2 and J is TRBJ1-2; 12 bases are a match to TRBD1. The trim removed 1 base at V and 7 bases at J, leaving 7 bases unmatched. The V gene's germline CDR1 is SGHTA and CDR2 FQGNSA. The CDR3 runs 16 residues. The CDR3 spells CASSLVWGQGAGGYTF. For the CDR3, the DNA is TGTGCCAGCAGCTTAGTCTGGGGACAGGGGGCGGGTGGCTACACCTTC.

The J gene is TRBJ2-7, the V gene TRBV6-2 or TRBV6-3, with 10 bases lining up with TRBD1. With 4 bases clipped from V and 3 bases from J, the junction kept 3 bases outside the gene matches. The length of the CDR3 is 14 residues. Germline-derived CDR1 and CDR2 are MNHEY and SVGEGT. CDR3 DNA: TGTGCCAGCAGTTTGGGACAGGGGAACTACGAGCAGTACTTC. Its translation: CASSLGQGNYEQYF.

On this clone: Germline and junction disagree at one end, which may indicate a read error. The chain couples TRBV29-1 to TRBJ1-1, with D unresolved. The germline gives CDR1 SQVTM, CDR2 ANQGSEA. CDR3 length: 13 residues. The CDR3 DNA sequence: TGCAGCGTAGAAGACTACGTGGACACTGAAGCTTTCTTT. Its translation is CSVEDYVDTEAFF.

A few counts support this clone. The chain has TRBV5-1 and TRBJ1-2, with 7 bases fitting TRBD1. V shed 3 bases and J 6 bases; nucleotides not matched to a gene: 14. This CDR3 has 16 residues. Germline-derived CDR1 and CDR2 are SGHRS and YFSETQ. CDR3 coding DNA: TGCGCCAGCAGCTGGAGACCTGGGGACAGTGTAGATGGCTACACCTTC. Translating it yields CASSWRPGDSVDGYTF.